These 10 T cell receptor beta chains came from one sample sequenced in a study of blood T cell repertoires in COVID-19. The protocol was immunoSEQ multiplex PCR, while the TCRdb copy is restricted to in-frame clones and leaves out a portion. The data contain approximately 280,000 clones, approximately 90% of them seen just once; the ten biggest clones take up more than 6%. Source material: peripheral blood. The source is a woman aged 25 to 39 with COVID-19, enrolled during active disease.

The V gene is TRBV5-6, the J gene TRBJ2-2; D ambiguous. The CDR3 sequence is 16 residues long. In germline, CDR1 is SGHDT, CDR2 YYEEEE. V was trimmed by 4 bases and J by 0 bases, leaving 13 bases between them. CDR3 amino acids: CASSPAGSANTGELFF. In DNA form, the CDR3 reads TGTGCCAGCAGCCCCGCCGGCAGCGCGAACACCGGGGAGCTGTTTTTT.

The chain couples TRBV27 to TRBJ1-6; no definite D call. The CDR3 runs to 12 residues. Germline V gives CDR1 MNHEY, CDR2 SMNVEV (reference sequence). Trimming pared 2 bases from V and 7 bases from J, leaving 3 bases between. CDR3 in amino acids: CASSLPNSPLHF. As DNA, the CDR3 is TGTGCCAGCAGTTTACCAAATTCACCCCTCCACTTT.

The chain uses TRBV3-1 (or the pseudogene TRBV3-2) and TRBJ2-1; no firm D call. Germline V gene data show CDR1 as LGHDT and CDR2 as YNNKEL (reference sequence). The V and J ends lost 0 bases and 2 bases respectively, with 5 bases between them. The CDR3 contains 14 residues. In nucleotides, the CDR3 is TGTGCCAGCAGCCAAGATCGGGCCTACAATGAGCAGTTCTTC. Translating gives CASSQDRAYNEQFF.

J is TRBJ1-3 and V is TRBV4-1, with D maybe TRBD1 (6 bases). The germline V gene has CDR1 MGHRA and CDR2 YSYEKL. There are 15 residues in the CDR3. V was shortened by 2 bases and J by 1 base, with 9 bases between the two germline ends. The CDR3 region is CASSQRTGSGNTIYF. The CDR3 nucleotides are TGCGCCAGCAGCCAACGAACAGGGTCTGGAAACACCATATATTTT.

This sequence joins TRBV28 and TRBJ1-1, with TRBD1 as a possible D gene (6 bases). Germline CDR1 and CDR2: MDHEN and SYDVKM. This CDR3 contains 14 residues. V was pared by 4 bases and J by 5 bases, with 14 bases between. The CDR3 DNA follows: TGTGCCAGCAGTTCGGACAGTTTGAGGACTGAAGCTTTCTTT. Its protein is CASSSDSLRTEAFF.

This clone was observed a single time. V is TRBV18 and J is TRBJ2-7; D unclear. Germline V CDR1 and CDR2: KGHSH, LQKENI. This CDR3 comprises 14 residues. V gave up 2 bases and J gave up 3 bases, with 11 bases separating them. The CDR3: CASSPYEAFYEQYF. The CDR3 DNA reads as TGTGCCAGCTCACCATATGAAGCGTTCTACGAGCAGTACTTC.

The V call is TRBV3-1 (or the pseudogene TRBV3-2), the J call TRBJ1-4, with no clear D. This CDR3 spans 17 amino acids. Trimming took 0 bases from V and 4 from J, leaving 15 bases between them. Germline-derived CDR1 and CDR2 are LGHDT and YNNKEL (reference sequence). The CDR3 protein is CASSQETAYSYNEKLFF. The CDR3 DNA reads as TGTGCCAGCAGCCAAGAAACAGCATACAGCTATAATGAAAAACTGTTTTTT.

The chain employs TRBV28 and TRBJ2-5; 10 bases are a match to TRBD1. Trimming cost V 6 bases and J 6 bases; bases outside gene matches: 4. Germline CDR1 MDHEN, CDR2 SYDVKM. This CDR3 region has 13 residues. The CDR3 sequence is CASRTGGLKTQYF. Written as DNA, the CDR3 is TGTGCCAGCAGGACAGGGGGCTTGAAGACCCAGTACTTC.

The V gene is TRBV3-1 (or the pseudogene TRBV3-2), the J gene TRBJ2-1, with TRBD1 matching 9 bases. The CDR3 is made up of 14 amino acids. The V gene end was trimmed by 8 bases and the J gene end by 5 bases; junction bases not matched to a gene: 7. The germline V gene has CDR1 LGHDT and CDR2 YNNKEL (reference sequence). The CDR3 coding sequence is TGTGCCAGCCAAAGACAGGGGGGCCACAATGAGCAGTTCTTC. Amino acid sequence: CASQRQGGHNEQFF.

The J gene is TRBJ2-2, the V gene TRBV5-5; perhaps TRBD1 as D (6 bases). There are 16 residues in the CDR3. Germline loops: CDR1 SGHKS, CDR2 YYEKEE (reference sequence). Trimming removed 7 bases at V and 5 bases at J, with 21 bases between. The CDR3 reads CASAFDSGVGTGELFF. DNA for the CDR3: TGTGCCAGCGCCTTCGACTCAGGGGTAGGGACCGGGGAGCTGTTTTTT.